These T cell receptor beta chains were read from a single sample in a study of identical twins. Each CDR3 protein is one row after TCRdb ran MiXCR on the 5' RACE reads. This table holds 200,000 or so distinct CDR3 sequences, about 7.5% found once. Separately, the same data were catalogued under a study of yellow fever vaccine responses in identical twins.

The specimen sequenced was memory (CD45RO+) T cells sorted from blood. These receptors were collected from a woman younger than 30 in good health. CDR3s include the opening cysteine and the closing phenylalanine or tryptophan. A D gene is named only where the DNA matches it firmly. A clone size is listed for some rows: how often the clone was seen (once, few, many), or a class if it is expanded.

CASSESGGLSYNEQFF,TGTGCCAGCAGCGAAAGCGGGGGCCTCTCCTACAATGAGCAGTTCTTC,NA,TRBV11-3,TRBJ2-1,TRBD2
CASSPAGGGTGELFF,TGTGCCAGCAGCCCCGCCGGGGGAGGGACCGGGGAGCTGTTTTTT,many,TRBV3-1,TRBJ2-2,TRBD2
CASSTGLNQETQYF,TGTGCCAGCAGCACGGGACTGAACCAAGAGACCCAGTACTTC,few,TRBV5-6,TRBJ2-5,NA
CASSVGEHYEQYF,TGTGCCAGCAGCGTAGGCGAGCACTACGAGCAGTACTTC,NA,TRBV9,TRBJ2-7,NA
CSAREDRGKGYTF,TGCAGTGCTAGGGAAGACAGGGGGAAGGGCTACACCTTC,many,TRBV20-1,TRBJ1-2,TRBD1
CASSQESTGVRGNTIYF,TGCGCCAGCAGCCAAGAATCGACAGGGGTTCGTGGAAACACCATATATTTT,many,TRBV4-1,TRBJ1-3,TRBD1
CASSFSTGGEYEQYF,TGCGCCAGCAGTTTCTCGACAGGGGGCGAGTACGAGCAGTACTTC,few,TRBV5-1,TRBJ2-7,TRBD1
CASSPLAGARTDTQYF,TGTGCCAGCTCTCCCTTAGCGGGGGCCCGCACAGATACGCAGTATTTT,many,TRBV18,TRBJ2-3,TRBD2
CASSYWDTQETQYF,TGTGCCAGCAGTTACTGGGATACACAAGAGACCCAGTACTTC,few,TRBV6-2/TRBV6-3,TRBJ2-5,NA
CATSGGGDSYADTQETQYF,TGTGCCACCAGTGGGGGGGGCGACTCCTACGCCGACACACAAGAGACCCAGTACTTC,NA,TRBV24-1,TRBJ2-5,NA
CASSSQRGASKGQFF,TGTGCCAGCAGCTCGCAGCGGGGGGCGTCGAAGGGGCAGTTCTTC,few,TRBV7-2,TRBJ2-1,TRBD2
CSANRVRAKENIQYF,TGCAGTGCTAACAGGGTCAGGGCTAAAGAGAACATTCAGTACTTC,few,TRBV20-1,TRBJ2-4,NA
CASTGGISYEQYF,TGTGCCTCTACCGGGGGTATCTCCTACGAGCAGTACTTC,NA,TRBV30,TRBJ2-7,NA
CSAKDASSYNEQFF,TGCAGTGCTAAGGACGCGAGCTCCTACAATGAGCAGTTCTTC,many,TRBV20-1,TRBJ2-1,NA
CASSQDFFRGLNTEAFF,TGCGCCAGCAGCCAGGACTTTTTCAGGGGGCTGAACACTGAAGCTTTCTTT,many,TRBV5-1,TRBJ1-1,TRBD1
CATSRDLGQQETQYF,TGTGCCACCAGCAGAGATCTAGGACAGCAAGAGACCCAGTACTTC,NA,TRBV15,TRBJ2-5,NA
CASSSPVLAVSTDTQYF,TGTGCCAGCAGTTCTCCCGTACTAGCGGTTAGCACAGATACGCAGTATTTT,many,TRBV28,TRBJ2-3,TRBD2
CASSPDTGKTQYF,TGTGCCAGCAGTCCGGACACGGGGAAGACCCAGTACTTC,many,TRBV6-4,TRBJ2-5,NA
CASSPEGGTQPQHF,TGCGCCAGCAGCCCGGAGGGGGGAACTCAGCCCCAGCATTTT,many,TRBV5-1,TRBJ1-5,NA
CSAVLAGGPDEQFF,TGCAGTGCTGTACTAGCGGGGGGGCCTGATGAGCAGTTCTTC,many,TRBV20-1,TRBJ2-1,TRBD2
CASSHAGVETQYF,TGTGCCAGCAGCCACGCCGGGGTGGAGACCCAGTACTTC,few,TRBV11-1,TRBJ2-5,NA
CASKVWDSQETQYF,TGTGCCAGCAAGGTTTGGGACAGCCAAGAGACCCAGTACTTC,NA,TRBV2,TRBJ2-5,TRBD1
CASSQLAGGNTEAFF,TGTGCCAGCAGCCAATTAGCCGGGGGGAACACTGAAGCTTTCTTT,NA,TRBV4-2,TRBJ1-1,NA
CASSGPGAGELFF,TGTGCCAGCAGTGGACCTGGCGCCGGGGAGCTGTTTTTT,NA,TRBV7-9,TRBJ2-2,NA
CASSVGAGTTDTQYF,TGTGCCAGCAGCGTAGGAGCGGGAACCACAGATACGCAGTATTTT,few,TRBV9,TRBJ2-3,TRBD2
CASSYKEGTEAFF,TGTGCCAGCTCATACAAAGAGGGCACTGAAGCTTTCTTT,few,TRBV18,TRBJ1-1,NA
CASSQDLAGATNEKLFF,TGTGCCAGCAGCCAAGATCTGGCAGGCGCCACTAATGAAAAACTGTTTTTT,many,TRBV4-2,TRBJ1-4,NA
CATSRDLLGDTQYF,TGTGCCACCAGCAGAGATCTGCTGGGAGATACGCAGTATTTT,few,TRBV15,TRBJ2-3,NA
CASAKGVIVSETQYF,TGTGCCAGCGCAAAGGGCGTTATCGTATCGGAGACCCAGTACTTC,NA,TRBV7-2,TRBJ2-5,NA
CASSLGMSSASTDTQYF,TGCGCCAGCAGCTTGGGAATGAGCAGTGCTAGCACAGATACGCAGTATTTT,many,TRBV5-1,TRBJ2-3,NA
CASSLVVSQTQYF,TGCGCCAGCAGCTTGGTGGTTTCGCAGACCCAGTACTTC,NA,TRBV5-1,TRBJ2-5,NA
CASSLAAGEGGYTF,TGTGCCAGCAGCTTAGCTGCAGGGGAGGGCGGCTACACCTTC,many,TRBV11-2,TRBJ1-2,NA
CASSPRSGGSYNSPLHF,TGTGCCAGCAGTCCTAGGTCCGGCGGCTCCTATAATTCACCCCTCCACTTT,NA,TRBV27,TRBJ1-6,NA
CASSLPGQGPNEQFF,TGTGCCAGCAGTCTCCCGGGACAGGGGCCCAATGAGCAGTTCTTC,NA,TRBV28,TRBJ2-1,TRBD1
CASSADPTGELDTLYF,TGTGCTAGCAGCGCTGATCCGACAGGAGAGTTAGATACGCTGTATTTT,NA,TRBV7-7,TRBJ2-3,NA
CASSGRAAGNQPQHF,TGTGCCAGCAGTGGCCGGGCGGCTGGCAATCAGCCCCAGCATTTT,NA,TRBV28,TRBJ1-5,NA
CASSPPGTEDTDTQYF,TGTGCCAGCTCACCACCAGGGACTGAAGACACAGATACGCAGTATTTT,few,TRBV18,TRBJ2-3,NA
CASSVGGFGYTF,TGTGCCAGCAGCGTCGGGGGGTTCGGCTACACCTTC,many,TRBV9,TRBJ1-2,NA
CASSGTPRGGEKLFF,TGTGCCAGCAGTGGCACCCCCCGGGGGGGTGAAAAACTGTTTTTT,many,TRBV25-1,TRBJ1-4,NA
CASSADRGPYEQYF,TGTGCCAGCAGCGCCGACAGGGGTCCCTACGAGCAGTACTTC,many,TRBV7-9,TRBJ2-7,TRBD1
CSAREDSTDTQYF,TGCAGTGCTAGAGAGGACAGCACAGATACGCAGTATTTT,few,TRBV20-1,TRBJ2-3,NA
CATSRPGTAYGYTF,TGTGCCACCAGCAGGCCGGGGACTGCCTATGGCTACACCTTC,many,TRBV15,TRBJ1-2,NA
CSARDNQVHEQYF,TGCAGTGCTAGAGATAACCAGGTCCACGAGCAGTACTTC,few,TRBV20-1,TRBJ2-7,NA
CSALGRDRVRNSPLHF,TGCAGTGCGCTCGGCCGGGACAGGGTGCGCAATTCACCCCTCCACTTT,NA,TRBV20-1,TRBJ1-6,TRBD1
CASSPPGRRSSYNEQFF,TGTGCCAGCAGTCCTCCGGGACGTAGGAGCTCCTACAATGAGCAGTTCTTC,many,TRBV28,TRBJ2-1,NA
CASSLGTLFSYEQYF,TGTGCCAGCAGCTTAGGGACACTTTTTTCCTACGAGCAGTACTTC,few,TRBV7-2,TRBJ2-7,NA
CSAPRLWGSNEQFF,TGCAGTGCCCCCCGTCTTTGGGGGAGTAATGAGCAGTTCTTC,few,TRBV20-1,TRBJ2-1,NA
CASSETGRGEDTQYF,TGCGCCAGCAGCGAAACGGGACGCGGGGAAGATACGCAGTATTTT,NA,TRBV5-1,TRBJ2-3,NA
CASSQDQGSSIF,TGTGCCAGCAGCCAAGATCAGGGCTCCTCAATCTTC,NA,TRBV3-1,TRBJ1-2,NA
CASSTQITGGTSGRGNEQFF,TGTGCCAGCAGCACTCAGATAACAGGGGGCACGAGCGGGAGGGGGAATGAGCAGTTCTTC,NA,TRBV4-2,TRBJ2-1,NA
CSARDSKRGDTGELFF,TGCAGTGCTAGAGACTCGAAGCGGGGAGACACCGGGGAGCTGTTTTTT,many,TRBV20-1,TRBJ2-2,TRBD2
CASSYPGGGGRNTEAFF,TGTGCCAGCAGCTATCCTGGGGGTGGGGGCAGGAACACTGAAGCTTTCTTT,few,TRBV28,TRBJ1-1,NA
CASSLDARPRTDTQYF,TGTGCCAGCAGCTTGGACGCCCGTCCGCGCACAGATACGCAGTATTTT,few,TRBV7-2,TRBJ2-3,NA